The present T cell receptor beta chain was sequenced within a study of beta chain features in type 1 diabetes. The table lists this clone with a few counts. The antigen remains undetermined. Study observations and caveats: TCRB CDR3s were moderately but significantly shorter in Type 1 diabetes patients in all four CD4+ subsets. Within patients, naive, central memory and Treg TCRB repertoires seemed more similar than within healthy donors.

Reverse transcribing all isolated RNA meant expressed TCRB transcripts were sequenced. Clones were sequenced by immunoSEQ multiplex PCR, and TCRdb holds only the in-frame ones, with some missing. The sample records about 710,000 clones, over 13% being singletons. The CDR3 length is 15 residues. The germline CDR1 and CDR2 sequences are SGDLS and YYNGEE. V gave up 3 bases and J gave up 4 bases, with 16 bases separating them. This TCR was recovered from a man aged 18 to 29 with type 1 diabetes. The sample taken for sequencing was naive CD4+ T cells from blood. The rearrangement links TRBV9 to TRBJ1-2, with D hard to call. This CDR3 is CASSATGLGIYGYTF. CDR3 nucleotides: TGTGCCAGCAGCGCTACCGGGCTGGGCATCTATGGCTACACCTTC.